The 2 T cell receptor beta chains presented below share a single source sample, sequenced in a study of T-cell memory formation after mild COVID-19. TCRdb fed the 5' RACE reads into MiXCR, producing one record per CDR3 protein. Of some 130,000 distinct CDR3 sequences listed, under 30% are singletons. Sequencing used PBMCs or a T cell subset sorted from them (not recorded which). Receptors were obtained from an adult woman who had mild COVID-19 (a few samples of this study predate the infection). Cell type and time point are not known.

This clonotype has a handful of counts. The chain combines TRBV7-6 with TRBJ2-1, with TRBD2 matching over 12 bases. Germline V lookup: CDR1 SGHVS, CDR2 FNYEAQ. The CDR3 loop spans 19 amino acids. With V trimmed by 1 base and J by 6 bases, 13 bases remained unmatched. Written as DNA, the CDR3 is TGTGCCAGCAGCTTAGTGGCGCTAGCGGGAGGGCCGGTATCCAATGAGCAGTTCTTC. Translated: CASSLVALAGGPVSNEQFF.

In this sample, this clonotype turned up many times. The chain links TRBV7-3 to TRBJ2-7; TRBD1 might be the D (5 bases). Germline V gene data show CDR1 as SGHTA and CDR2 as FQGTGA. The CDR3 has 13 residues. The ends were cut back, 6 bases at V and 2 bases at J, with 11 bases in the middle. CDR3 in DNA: TGTGCCAGCAGTCATGACAGTACCTACGAGCAGTACTTC. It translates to CASSHDSTYEQYF.